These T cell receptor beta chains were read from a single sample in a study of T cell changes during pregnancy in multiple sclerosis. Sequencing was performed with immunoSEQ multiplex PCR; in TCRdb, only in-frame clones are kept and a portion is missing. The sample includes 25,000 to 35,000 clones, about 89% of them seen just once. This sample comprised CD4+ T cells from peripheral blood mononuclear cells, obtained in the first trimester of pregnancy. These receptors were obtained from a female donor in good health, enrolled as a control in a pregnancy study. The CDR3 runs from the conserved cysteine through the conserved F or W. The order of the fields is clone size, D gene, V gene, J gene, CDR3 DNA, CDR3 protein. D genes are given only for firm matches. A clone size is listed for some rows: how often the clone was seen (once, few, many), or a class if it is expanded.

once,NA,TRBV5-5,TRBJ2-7,TGTGCCAGCAGCTTGGGGGGCGGAAGGGGGTCCGAGCAGTACTTC,CASSLGGGRGSEQYF
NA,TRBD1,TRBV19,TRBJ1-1,TGTGCCAGTACCCCTTCTCGGGCAGGGGGAAACACTGAAGCTTTCTTT,CASTPSRAGGNTEAFF
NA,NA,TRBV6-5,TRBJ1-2,TGTGCCAGCAGGCGAGGTTGGACAGCCTATGGCTACACCTTC,CASRRGWTAYGYTF
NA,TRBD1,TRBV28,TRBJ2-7,TGTGCCAGCAGTTTAGGGACAGCCTACTACGAGCAGTACTTC,CASSLGTAYYEQYF
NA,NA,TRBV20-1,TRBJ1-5,TGCAGTGCTTCCTCCGAGGCCCAGCATTTT,CSASSEAQHF
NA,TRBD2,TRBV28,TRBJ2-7,TGTGCCAGCAGTTTATGGGGACTAGCGGGAGGGCCCACCTACGAGCAGTACTTC,CASSLWGLAGGPTYEQYF
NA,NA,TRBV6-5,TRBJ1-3,TGTGCCAGCAGTTCCTCAAGGGGCTCTGGAAACACCATATATTTT,CASSSSRGSGNTIYF
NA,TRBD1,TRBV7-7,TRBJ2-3,TGTGCTAGCAGCCTCACTCCGGGACAGACAGATACGCAGTATTTT,CASSLTPGQTDTQYF
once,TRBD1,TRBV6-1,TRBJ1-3,TGTGCCAGCAGTGAACATACAGGGGTCGGTGGAAACACCATATATTTT,CASSEHTGVGGNTIYF
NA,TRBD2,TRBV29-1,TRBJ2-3,TGCAGCTCCGGGGGGTGGGGCACAGATACGCAGTATTTT,CSSGGWGTDTQYF
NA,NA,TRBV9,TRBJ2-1,TGTGCCAGCAGCGTAGGAGGAGACAATGAGCAGTTCTTC,CASSVGGDNEQFF
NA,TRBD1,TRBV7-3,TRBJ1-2,TGTGCCAGCAGCTCTCCGACAGGGGAGAGCGGCTACACCTTC,CASSSPTGESGYTF
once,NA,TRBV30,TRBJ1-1,TGTGCCTGGAGTGTGACAGGAGAAGCTTTCTTT,CAWSVTGEAFF
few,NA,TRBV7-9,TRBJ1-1,TGTGCCAGCAGCTTAGCGCAGAGAACAGTCCTGCTTACGAACACTGAAGCTTTCTTT,CASSLAQRTVLLTNTEAFF
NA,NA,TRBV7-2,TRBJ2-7,TGTGCCAGCAGCTCAGGGGCCAGCGGTACATACGAGCAGTACTTC,CASSSGASGTYEQYF
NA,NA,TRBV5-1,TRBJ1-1,TGCGCCAGCAGCTTGAGTACGCGTACTGGCACTGAAGCTTTCTTT,CASSLSTRTGTEAFF
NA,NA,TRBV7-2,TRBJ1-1,TGTGCCAGCAGCCCGGGGGGCCCTGAAGCTTTCTTT,CASSPGGPEAFF
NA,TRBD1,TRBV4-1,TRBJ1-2,TGCGCCAGCAGCGGACAGGGGACCTATGGCTACACCTTC,CASSGQGTYGYTF
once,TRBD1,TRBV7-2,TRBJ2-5,TGTGCCAGCAGCAGTGGACAGGGGCGGACCCAGTACTTC,CASSSGQGRTQYF
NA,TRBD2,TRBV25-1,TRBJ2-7,TGTGCCAGCGGGGGACTAGCGGGGGCCGGGGAGCAGTACTTC,CASGGLAGAGEQYF
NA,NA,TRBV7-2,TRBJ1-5,TGTGCCAGCAGCCCGGACTCTGGACAGCCCCAGCATTTT,CASSPDSGQPQHF
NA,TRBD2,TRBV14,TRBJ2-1,TGTGCCAGCACCCTACGGAGCGGGGGGAACTTTGATGAGCAGTTCTTC,CASTLRSGGNFDEQFF
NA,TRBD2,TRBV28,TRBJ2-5,TGTGCCAGCAGTCTAGCGGGGGGACCCGAAGAGACCCAGTACTTC,CASSLAGGPEETQYF
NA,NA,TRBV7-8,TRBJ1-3,TGTGCCAGCAGCTTCCGGGACACTGGGTTTTCTGGAAACACCATATATTTT,CASSFRDTGFSGNTIYF
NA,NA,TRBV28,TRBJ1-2,TGTGCCAGCAGCTTTCCCGAAGGGACAACTAACTATGGCTACACCTTC,CASSFPEGTTNYGYTF
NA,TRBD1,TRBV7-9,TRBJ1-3,TGTGCCAGCAGCTTACCCCTGGACAGGTCTGGAAACACCATATATTTT,CASSLPLDRSGNTIYF
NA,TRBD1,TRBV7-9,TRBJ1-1,TGTGCCAGCAGCTTCGGGACAGGGGGCACCTACTCTGAAGCTTTCTTT,CASSFGTGGTYSEAFF
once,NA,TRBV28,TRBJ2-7,TGTGCCAGCAGTCCCGGGCTTAGGGGTATCCACGAGCAGTACTTC,CASSPGLRGIHEQYF
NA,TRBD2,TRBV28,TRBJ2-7,TGTGCCAGCAGTCCCCTGAGCGGGAGGGCCTCCTACGAGCAGTACTTC,CASSPLSGRASYEQYF
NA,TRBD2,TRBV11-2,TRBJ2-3,TGTGCCAGCAGCCGCTATGCGGGGGACACAGATACGCAGTATTTT,CASSRYAGDTDTQYF
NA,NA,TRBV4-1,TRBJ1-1,TGCACCAGCAGGCCTCCAGGGTTCGACACTGAAGCTTTCTTT,CTSRPPGFDTEAFF
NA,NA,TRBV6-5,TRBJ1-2,TGTGCCAGCAGTTCGGATTTACGAGGTGGCTACACCTTC,CASSSDLRGGYTF
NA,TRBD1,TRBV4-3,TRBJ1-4,TGCGCCAGCAGCCAACTAGACAGGGGAGGCGGGTTTGGAAAACTGTTTTTT,CASSQLDRGGGFGKLFF
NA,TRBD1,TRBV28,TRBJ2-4,TGTGCCAGCAGTTTGGACAGGGGATATGGCAAAAACATTCAGTACTTC,CASSLDRGYGKNIQYF
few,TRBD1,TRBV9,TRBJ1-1,TGTGCCAGCAGCGTAGGAGGGGACAGACGAGAAGCTTTCTTT,CASSVGGDRREAFF
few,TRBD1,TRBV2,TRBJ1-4,TGTGCCAGCAGTGTTCAGGGGGCGCGTGGAAAACTGTTTTTT,CASSVQGARGKLFF
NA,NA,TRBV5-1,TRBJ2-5,TGCGCCAGCAGCCCGTCCTGGGCAGCCCAAGAGACCCAGTACTTC,CASSPSWAAQETQYF
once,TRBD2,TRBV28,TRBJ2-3,TGTGCCAGCAGTCGGAGCGGCGGGAGGATTGGGGATACGCAGTATTTT,CASSRSGGRIGDTQYF
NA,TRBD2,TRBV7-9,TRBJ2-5,TGTGCCAGCAGCAACCGGGACTATGAGGAGACCCAGTACTTC,CASSNRDYEETQYF
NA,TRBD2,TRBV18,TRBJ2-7,TGTGCCAGCTCACCTAAAAGGGACTATCACTACGAGCAGTACTTC,CASSPKRDYHYEQYF
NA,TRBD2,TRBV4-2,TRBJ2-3,TGTGCCAGCAGCCAAGAGACGCGGGGGGGAGTCAGGGATACGCAGTATTTT,CASSQETRGGVRDTQYF
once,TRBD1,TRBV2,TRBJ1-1,TGTGCCAGCAGTATACGCCGGGACAGGGGAGCTTTCTTT,CASSIRRDRGAFF
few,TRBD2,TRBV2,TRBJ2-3,TGTGCCAGCAGAACTAGCGGGAGAACAGATACGCAGTATTTT,CASRTSGRTDTQYF
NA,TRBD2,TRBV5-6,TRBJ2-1,TGTGCCAGCAGCCAAGGGGGCGGGAGGGCCGATGAGCAGTTCTTC,CASSQGGGRADEQFF
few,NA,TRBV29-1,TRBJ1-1,TGCAGCGTTGGACAGATAAACACTGAAGCTTTCTTT,CSVGQINTEAFF
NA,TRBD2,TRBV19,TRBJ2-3,TGTGCCAGTAGTAAAACTAGCGGGAGGACCCGCGGAGATACGCAGTATTTT,CASSKTSGRTRGDTQYF
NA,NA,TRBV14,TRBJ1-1,TGTGCCAGCAGCCGGGCCAGGGGGAACACTGAAGCTTTCTTT,CASSRARGNTEAFF
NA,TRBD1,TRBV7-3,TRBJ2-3,TGTGCCAGCAGCCTAGATGGGACAGACACAGATACGCAGTATTTT,CASSLDGTDTDTQYF
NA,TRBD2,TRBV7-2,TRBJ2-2,TGTGCCAGCAGCTTACTAGCGGGAGGGCCGTCCGGGGAGCTGTTTTTT,CASSLLAGGPSGELFF
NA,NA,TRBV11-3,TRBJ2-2,TGTGCCAGCAAGGGGTCTTCGAACACCGGGGAGCTGTTTTTT,CASKGSSNTGELFF
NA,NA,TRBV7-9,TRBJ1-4,TGTGCCAGCAGCCCCATTTCAACTAATGAAAAACTGTTTTTT,CASSPISTNEKLFF
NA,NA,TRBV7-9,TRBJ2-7,TGTGCCAGCAGCCCCACAGTAGCCTACGAGCAGTACTTC,CASSPTVAYEQYF
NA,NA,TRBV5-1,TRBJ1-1,TGCGCCAGCAGCATGACAGTGAACACTGAAGCTTTCTTT,CASSMTVNTEAFF
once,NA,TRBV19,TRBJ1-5,TGTGCCAGTAGTATAGGCCAGGAAAATCAGCCCCAGCATTTT,CASSIGQENQPQHF
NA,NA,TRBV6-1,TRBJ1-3,TGTGCCAGCAGTGCGACAATAACAGGGACTGGAAACACCATATATTTT,CASSATITGTGNTIYF
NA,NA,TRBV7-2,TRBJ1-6,TGTGCCAGCAGCTTAGCCGGCAGGGGACCTCCGAGCTCCTATAATTCACCCCTCCACTTT,CASSLAGRGPPSSYNSPLHF
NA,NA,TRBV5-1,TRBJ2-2,TGCGCCAGCAGCGTGCGTGCGGGGGCTAACACCGGGGAGCTGTTTTTT,CASSVRAGANTGELFF
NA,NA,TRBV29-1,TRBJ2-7,TGCAGCTACGTACACATGTACGAGCAGTACTTC,CSYVHMYEQYF
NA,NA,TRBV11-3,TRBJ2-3,TGTGCCAGTTCGACCCGGACTTCCTGCACAGATACGCAGTATTTT,CASSTRTSCTDTQYF
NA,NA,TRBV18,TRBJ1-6,TGTGCCAGCTCACCTGGACTTCTGAGCTCCTATAATTCACCCCTCCACTTT,CASSPGLLSSYNSPLHF